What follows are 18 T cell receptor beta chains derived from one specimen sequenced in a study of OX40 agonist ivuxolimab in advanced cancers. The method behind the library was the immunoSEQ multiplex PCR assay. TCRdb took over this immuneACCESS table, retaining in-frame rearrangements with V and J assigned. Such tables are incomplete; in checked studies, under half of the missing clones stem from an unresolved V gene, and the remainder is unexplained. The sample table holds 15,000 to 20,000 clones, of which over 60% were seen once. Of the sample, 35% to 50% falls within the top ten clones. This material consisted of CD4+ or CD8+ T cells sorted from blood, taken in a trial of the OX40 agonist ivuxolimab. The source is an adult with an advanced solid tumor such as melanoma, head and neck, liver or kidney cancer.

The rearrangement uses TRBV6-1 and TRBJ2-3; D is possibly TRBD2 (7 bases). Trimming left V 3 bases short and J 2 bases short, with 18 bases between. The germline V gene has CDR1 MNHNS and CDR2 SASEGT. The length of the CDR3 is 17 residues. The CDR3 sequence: CASSDKGRGALTDTQYF. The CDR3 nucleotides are TGTGCCAGCAGTGACAAGGGACGGGGGGCCCTCACAGATACGCAGTATTTT.

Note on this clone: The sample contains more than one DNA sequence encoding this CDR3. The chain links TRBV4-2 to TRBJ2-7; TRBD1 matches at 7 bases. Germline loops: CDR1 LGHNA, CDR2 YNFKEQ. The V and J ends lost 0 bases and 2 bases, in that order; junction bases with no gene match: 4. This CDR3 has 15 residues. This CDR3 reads CASSQESQGAYEQYF. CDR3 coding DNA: TGTGCCAGCAGCCAAGAGTCTCAGGGGGCCTACGAGCAGTACTTC.

The CDR3 protein is CASSLEDRFLYGYTF. The CDR3 region has the DNA TGTGCCAGCAGCTTGGAGGACAGGTTCCTCTATGGCTACACCTTC. The chain has TRBV5-8 and TRBJ1-2; 7 positions match TRBD1. CDR1 SGHTS and CDR2 YDEGEE come from the germline V gene. J was trimmed by 4 bases and V by 0 bases; bases with no gene match: 6. This CDR3 is built from 15 residues.

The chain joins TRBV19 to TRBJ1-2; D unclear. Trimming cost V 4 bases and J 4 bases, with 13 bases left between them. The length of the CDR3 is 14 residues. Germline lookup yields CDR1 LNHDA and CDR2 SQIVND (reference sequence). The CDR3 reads CASSKLPSVYGYTF. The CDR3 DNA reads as TGTGCCAGTAGTAAACTACCCAGCGTCTATGGCTACACCTTC.

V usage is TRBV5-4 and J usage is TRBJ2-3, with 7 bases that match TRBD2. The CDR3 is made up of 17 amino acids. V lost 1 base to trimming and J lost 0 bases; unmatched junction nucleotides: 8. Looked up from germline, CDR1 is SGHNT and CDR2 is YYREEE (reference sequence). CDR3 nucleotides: TGTGCCAGCAGCTTGAGGCGGGAGACGGTTAGCACAGATACGCAGTATTTT. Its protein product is CASSLRRETVSTDTQYF.

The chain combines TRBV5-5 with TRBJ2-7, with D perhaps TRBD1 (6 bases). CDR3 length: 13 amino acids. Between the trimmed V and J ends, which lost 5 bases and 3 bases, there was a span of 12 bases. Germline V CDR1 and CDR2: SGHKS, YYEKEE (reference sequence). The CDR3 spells CASSLGQSYEQYF. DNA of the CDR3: TGTGCCAGCAGTCTCGGACAGAGCTACGAGCAGTACTTC.

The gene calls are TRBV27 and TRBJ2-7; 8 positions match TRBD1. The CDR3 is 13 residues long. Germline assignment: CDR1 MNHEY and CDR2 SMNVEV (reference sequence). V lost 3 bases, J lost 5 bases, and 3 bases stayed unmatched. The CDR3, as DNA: TGTGCCAGCAGTTTTTCGACAGGGGACGAGCAGTACTTC. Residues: CASSFSTGDEQYF.

CDR3 sequence: CARSYRPEVSNYNEQFF. CDR3 in DNA: TGTGCCAGAAGCTACCGGCCTGAGGTATCCAACTACAATGAGCAGTTCTTC. V usage is TRBV5-3 and J usage is TRBJ2-1; D ambiguous. TRBV5-3 is filed as an ORF, its function uncertain. Trimming cost V 3 bases and J 3 bases, with 19 bases left between them. This CDR3 spans 17 amino acids.

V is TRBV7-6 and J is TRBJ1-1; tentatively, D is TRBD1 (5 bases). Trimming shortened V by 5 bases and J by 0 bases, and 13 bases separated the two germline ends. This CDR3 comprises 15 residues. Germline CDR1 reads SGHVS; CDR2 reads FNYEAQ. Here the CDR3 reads CASSQGTAMNTEAFF. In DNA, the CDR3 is TGTGCCAGCAGCCAAGGGACGGCTATGAACACTGAAGCTTTCTTT.

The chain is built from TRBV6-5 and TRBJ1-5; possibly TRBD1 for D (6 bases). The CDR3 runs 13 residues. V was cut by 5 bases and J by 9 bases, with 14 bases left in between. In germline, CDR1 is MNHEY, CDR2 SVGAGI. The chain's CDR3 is CASSQGGAGPQHF. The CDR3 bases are TGTGCCAGCAGTCAAGGGGGGGCCGGGCCCCAGCATTTT.

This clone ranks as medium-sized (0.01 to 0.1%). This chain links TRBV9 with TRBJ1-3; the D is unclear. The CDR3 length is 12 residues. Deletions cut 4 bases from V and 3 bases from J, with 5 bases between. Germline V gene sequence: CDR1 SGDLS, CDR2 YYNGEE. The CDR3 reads CASSLYGNTIYF. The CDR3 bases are TGTGCCAGCAGCCTGTATGGAAACACCATATATTTT. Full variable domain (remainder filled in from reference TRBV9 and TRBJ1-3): DSGVTQTPKHLITATGQRVTLRCSPRSGDLSVYWYQQSLDQGLQFLIQYYNGEERAKGNILERFSAQQFPDLHSELNLSSLELGDSALYFCASSLYGNTIYFGEGSWLTVV.

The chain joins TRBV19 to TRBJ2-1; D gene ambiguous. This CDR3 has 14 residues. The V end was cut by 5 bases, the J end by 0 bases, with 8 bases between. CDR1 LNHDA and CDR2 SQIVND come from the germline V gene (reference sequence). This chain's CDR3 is CASSLASSYNEQFF. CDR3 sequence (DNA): TGTGCCAGTAGTTTGGCTAGCTCCTACAATGAGCAGTTCTTC.

For the CDR3, the DNA is TGTGCCAGCAGCTTCGCCCGACGGGGCGGGAGGGGAGGAGATACGCAGTATTTT. It translates to CASSFARRGGRGGDTQYF. The chain recombines TRBV13 with TRBJ2-3; 9 nucleotides match TRBD2. This CDR3 has 18 residues. The germline V gene has CDR1 PRHDT and CDR2 FYEKMQ (reference sequence). With V trimmed by 3 bases and J by 5 bases, 15 bases remained unmatched.

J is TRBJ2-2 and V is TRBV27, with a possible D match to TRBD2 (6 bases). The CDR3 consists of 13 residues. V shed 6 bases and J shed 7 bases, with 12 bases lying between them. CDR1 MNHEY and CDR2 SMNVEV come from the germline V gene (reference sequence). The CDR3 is CASRILGGGELFF. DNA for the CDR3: TGTGCCAGCAGGATCCTCGGGGGCGGGGAGCTGTTTTTT.

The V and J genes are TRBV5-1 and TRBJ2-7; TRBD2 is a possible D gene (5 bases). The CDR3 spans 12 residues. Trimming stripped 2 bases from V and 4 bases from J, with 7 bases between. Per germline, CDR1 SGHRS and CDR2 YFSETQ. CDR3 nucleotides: TGCGCCAGCAGCTTTTCGGGGTACGAGCAGTACTTC. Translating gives CASSFSGYEQYF.

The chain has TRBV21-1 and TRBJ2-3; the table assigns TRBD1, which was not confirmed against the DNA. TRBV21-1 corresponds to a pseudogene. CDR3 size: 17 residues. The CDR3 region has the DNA TGTGCCAGCAACCACCGGAGAACAGGACGGGTATCGGATACGCAGTATTTT. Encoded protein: CASNHRRTGRVSDTQYF.

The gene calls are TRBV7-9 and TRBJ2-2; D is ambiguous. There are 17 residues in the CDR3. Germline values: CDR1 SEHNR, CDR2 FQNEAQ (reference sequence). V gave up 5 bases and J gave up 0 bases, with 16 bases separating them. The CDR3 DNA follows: TGTGCCAGCAGCCGCAACCCGCGGCAGACGAACACCGGGGAGCTGTTTTTT. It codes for CASSRNPRQTNTGELFF.

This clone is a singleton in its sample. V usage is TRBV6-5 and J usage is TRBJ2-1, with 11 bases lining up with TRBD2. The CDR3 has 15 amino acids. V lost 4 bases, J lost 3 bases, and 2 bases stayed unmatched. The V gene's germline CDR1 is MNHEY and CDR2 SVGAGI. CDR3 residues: CASSSLAGGYNEQFF. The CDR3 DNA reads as TGTGCCAGCAGTTCTCTAGCGGGAGGCTACAATGAGCAGTTCTTC.